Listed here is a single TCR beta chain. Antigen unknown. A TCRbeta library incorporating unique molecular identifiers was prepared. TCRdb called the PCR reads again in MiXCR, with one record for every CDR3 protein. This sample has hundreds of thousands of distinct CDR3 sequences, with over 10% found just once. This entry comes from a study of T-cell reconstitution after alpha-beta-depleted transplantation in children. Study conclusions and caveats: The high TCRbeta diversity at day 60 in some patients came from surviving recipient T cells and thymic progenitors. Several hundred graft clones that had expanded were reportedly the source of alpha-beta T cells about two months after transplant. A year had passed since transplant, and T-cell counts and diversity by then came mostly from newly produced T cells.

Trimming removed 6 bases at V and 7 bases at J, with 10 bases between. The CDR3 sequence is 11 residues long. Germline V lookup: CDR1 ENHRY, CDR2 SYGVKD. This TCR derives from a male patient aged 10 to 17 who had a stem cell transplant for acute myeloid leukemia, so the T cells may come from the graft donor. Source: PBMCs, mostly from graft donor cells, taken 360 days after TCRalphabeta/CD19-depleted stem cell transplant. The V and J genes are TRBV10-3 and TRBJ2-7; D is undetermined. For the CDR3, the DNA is TGTGCCATCAGGGCCGAGACGGAGCAGTACTTC. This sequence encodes CAIRAETEQYF.